This TCR beta chain was identified in a study of T cell responses to AZD1222 COVID-19 vaccine. Sequencing used immunoSEQ multiplex PCR; TCRdb keeps in-frame clones, though not all of them. The data show more than 150,000 clones, 90% to 95% seen once. The TCR originated in an adult who received the AZD1222 COVID-19 vaccine. Source: peripheral blood, taken 28 days after the second AZD1222 dose.

CDR3 region: CASSWVESSGTLYEQYF. CDR3 nucleotides: TGCGCCAGCAGCTGGGTCGAGAGCAGCGGGACCCTCTACGAGCAGTACTTC. This rearrangement joins TRBV5-1 to TRBJ2-7; 7 positions agree with TRBD2. The CDR3 is 17 amino acids. Germline CDR1 and CDR2: SGHRS and YFSETQ. J gave up 3 bases and V 3 bases, and 15 bases lay outside the gene matches.